The entry below gives a single TCR beta chain sequence along with its context. The data originate from a study of blood T cell repertoires in COVID-19. In the original workflow: Cell counts per sample came from amplifying reference gene primers. Clones were read by immunoSEQ multiplex PCR, and TCRdb kept only the in-frame ones, dropping some. Clonal size and the V and J genes are those of that table, whereas D and trimming came from the DNA. The sample records hundreds of thousands of clones, 87% being singletons. The sample taken for sequencing was PBMCs or T cells enriched from blood (not recorded which). This clonotype was obtained from a woman aged 30 to 39 who had recovered from COVID-19.

The CDR3 nucleotides are TGTGCCAGCAGCGAACTCATCGGGACAGGGACGAGCTCTGGAAACACCATATATTTT. Translating it yields CASSELIGTGTSSGNTIYF. The rearrangement joins TRBV9 to TRBJ1-3; 9 positions match TRBD1. This CDR3 is 19 amino acids long. Germline V gives CDR1 SGDLS, CDR2 YYNGEE. The trim removed 3 bases at V and 0 bases at J, leaving 13 bases unmatched.